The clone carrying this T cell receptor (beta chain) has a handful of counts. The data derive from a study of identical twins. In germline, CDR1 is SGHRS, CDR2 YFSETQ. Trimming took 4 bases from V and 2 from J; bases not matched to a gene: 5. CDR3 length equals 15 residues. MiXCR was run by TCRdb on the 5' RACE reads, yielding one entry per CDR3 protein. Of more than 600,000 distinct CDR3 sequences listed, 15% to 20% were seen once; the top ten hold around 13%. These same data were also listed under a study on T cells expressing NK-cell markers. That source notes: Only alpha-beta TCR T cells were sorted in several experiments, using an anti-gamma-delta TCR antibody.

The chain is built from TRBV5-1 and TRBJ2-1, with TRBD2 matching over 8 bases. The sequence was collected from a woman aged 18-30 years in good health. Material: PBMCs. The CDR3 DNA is TGCGCCAGCAGCCCGGGAGGGTTAACCTACAATGAGCAGTTCTTC. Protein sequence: CASSPGGLTYNEQFF.